The clone carrying this TCR beta chain has ten or more counts. Its specificity is unknown. V lost 3 bases and J 1 base, leaving 9 bases between the germline ends. The CDR3 totals 14 residues. Germline assignment: CDR1 LGHNA and CDR2 YNFKEQ. From the PCR reads, TCRdb called clonotypes with MiXCR, one entry per CDR3 protein. The sample yields about 320,000 distinct CDR3 sequences, around a fifth seen once. This specimen comes from a study of molecular identifiers for immune sequencing clone quantification. The study's findings and limits: Clones with over 20 RNA copies captured over 99% of effector molecules but under 1% of naive ones.

Using 10%, 30% or 50% RNA, naive CD8 libraries were derived from roughly 20,000 to 1,000,000 sorted cells. This chain connects TRBV4-2 to TRBJ1-2; D gene unclear. This sequence was found in a human donor in good health. Some libraries in this study had Jurkat cell RNA spiked in. The specimen sequenced was naive CD8+ T cells from blood, with Jurkat cell RNA spiked in. As to subset: FACS-sorted CD8+CD4-CCR7+CD45RA+ naive T cells. The chain's CDR3 is CASSQRTSNYGYTF. The CDR3 coding sequence is TGTGCCAGCAGCCAGCGTACAAGTAACTATGGCTACACCTTC.